Listed here are 24 T cell receptor beta chains from one sample, sequenced in a study of monozygotic twins with inflammatory bowel disease. Using the 5' RACE reads, TCRdb records one entry per CDR3 protein without DNA. This specimen shows 300,000 to 400,000 distinct CDR3 sequences; the ten leading clones hold approximately 2%. The sample comprised blood. Receptor source: a human donor with ulcerative colitis or Crohn's disease, or a healthy co-twin of an affected twin (not recorded which).

The chain combines TRBV11-1 with TRBJ1-4. Germline loops: CDR1 SGHAT, CDR2 FQDESV (reference sequence). CDR3 size: 19 residues. The CDR3 sequence is CASSLRLFGQRVPDEKLFF.

The rearrangement joins TRBV5-1 to TRBJ2-1. CDR1 SGHRS and CDR2 YFSETQ come from the germline V gene. The CDR3 contains 14 residues. CDR3 residues: CASSPQFSDNEQFF.

This chain uses TRBV24-1 with TRBJ2-1; lacking DNA, the TRBD2 call made by TCRdb goes unchecked. The CDR3 contains 15 residues. Germline V gene lookup returns CDR1 KGHDR and CDR2 SFDVKD. The CDR3 reads CATSVKGLASNEQFF.

The chain uses TRBV12-3 or TRBV12-4 and TRBJ2-5; the TCRdb D gene call, TRBD1, has no DNA to confirm it. This CDR3 has 12 residues. The chain's CDR3 is CASSLMGQGQYF.

The chain recombines TRBV30 with TRBJ1-1; the TCRdb call, TRBD1, lacks DNA for checking. CDR1 is GTSNPN and CDR2 is SVGIG in the germline V gene (reference sequence). The CDR3 totals 13 residues. The CDR3 loop is CAWSVMGATEAFF.

The CDR3 sequence is CASIIRLNTGELFF. V gene TRBV2 combines with J gene TRBJ2-2; TCRdb calls TRBD2, which cannot be checked without DNA. Germline CDR1 reads SNHLY; CDR2 reads FYNNEI. The CDR3 extends over 14 amino acids.

This chain joins TRBV7-9 and TRBJ2-1; checking the TCRdb D call of TRBD2 is not possible without DNA. There are 16 residues in the CDR3. Germline CDR1 reads SEHNR; CDR2 reads FQNEAQ (reference sequence). The CDR3 sequence: CASLHKRLVPHNEQFF.

J is TRBJ2-3 and V is TRBV7-3; as DNA is missing, the TRBD2 call by TCRdb cannot be tested. Per the germline V gene, CDR1 is SGHTA and CDR2 is FQGTGA. The CDR3 loop spans 16 amino acids. This CDR3 is CASSPGTSGLSDTQYF. Drawing the rest from reference TRBV7-3 and TRBJ2-3, the complete variable domain is GAGVSQTPSNKVTEKGKYVELRCDPISGHTALYWYRQSLGQGPEFLIYFQGTGAADDSGLPNDRFFAVRPEGSVSTLKIQRTERGDSAVYLCASSPGTSGLSDTQYFGPGTRLTVL.

This chain links TRBV28 with TRBJ2-1; TCRdb outputs TRBD1, but without DNA this stays unchecked. CDR1 MDHEN and CDR2 SYDVKM come from the germline V gene. This CDR3 region has 12 residues. This CDR3 reads CASTRSYNEQFF.

This chain joins TRBV27 and TRBJ2-5; TCRdb indicates TRBD1, and absent DNA this call remains unverified. Germline values: CDR1 MNHEY, CDR2 SMNVEV (reference sequence). This CDR3 has 15 amino acids. The chain's CDR3 is CASSLSGGAKETQYF.

The V gene is TRBV6-5, the J gene TRBJ1-2; TCRdb designates TRBD1, a call that cannot be tested without DNA. This CDR3 has 16 amino acids. CDR1 and CDR2 (germline): MNHEY, SVGAGI. This CDR3 is CASSYPIDRDTNGYTF.

This sequence joins TRBV7-9 and TRBJ1-2; TCRdb designates TRBD1, a call that cannot be tested without DNA. The CDR3 is made up of 15 amino acids. Germline V gene sequence: CDR1 SEHNR, CDR2 FQNEAQ (reference sequence). CDR3 residues: CASSPRQGNGYGYTF.

The chain is built from TRBV28 and TRBJ2-1; the TRBD1 assignment by TCRdb is unverifiable without DNA. This CDR3 comprises 13 residues. Germline V gene data show CDR1 as MDHEN and CDR2 as SYDVKM. This CDR3 is CASRSRGRNEQFF.

The CDR3 loop reads CASSLVSGSRSTQYF. This rearrangement joins TRBV28 to TRBJ2-3; lacking DNA, the TRBD2 call made by TCRdb goes unchecked. The CDR3 sequence is 15 residues long. Germline V gene sequence: CDR1 MDHEN, CDR2 SYDVKM.

This rearrangement joins TRBV5-1 to TRBJ1-2; TCRdb's D gene call, TRBD1, goes unchecked for lack of DNA. This CDR3 region has 15 residues. Germline loops: CDR1 SGHRS, CDR2 YFSETQ. The CDR3 sequence is CASSSPGNPLGGYTF.

J is TRBJ2-5 and V is TRBV5-1; TCRdb's D call of TRBD1 is untestable without DNA. There are 15 residues in the CDR3. The germline CDR1 and CDR2 sequences are SGHRS and YFSETQ. The CDR3 sequence is CTSSLATGEQETQYF.

The chain recombines TRBV20-1 with TRBJ2-1; there is no DNA to check the TCRdb D call of TRBD2. The CDR3 consists of 14 residues. CDR1 DFQATT and CDR2 SNEGSKA come from the germline V gene (reference sequence). CDR3 amino acids: CSASRGLSYNEQFF.

The chain uses TRBV28 and TRBJ2-5; without DNA, the TCRdb call of TRBD1 cannot be checked. The CDR3 is 15 amino acids. The V gene's germline CDR1 is MDHEN and CDR2 SYDVKM. This CDR3 reads CASRPGRGETETQYF.

This chain joins TRBV2 and TRBJ1-2; with no DNA, the TCRdb D assignment of TRBD1 cannot be verified. The CDR3 length is 16 residues. The V gene's germline CDR1 is SNHLY and CDR2 FYNNEI. The CDR3 region is CASSEAPMGRGLGYTF.

The J gene is TRBJ1-1, the V gene TRBV18. The CDR3 covers 13 residues. The V gene's germline CDR1 is KGHSH and CDR2 LQKENI. CDR3: CASSQGLNTEAFF.

V is TRBV19 and J is TRBJ2-7. The CDR3 runs 13 residues. CDR1 LNHDA and CDR2 SQIVND come from the germline V gene (reference sequence). CDR3 loop: CASSISSPYEQYF.

The chain carries TRBV29-1 and TRBJ2-5; the D call from TCRdb, TRBD1, cannot be confirmed without DNA. CDR1 and CDR2 (germline): SQVTM, ANQGSEA. This CDR3 is built from 14 residues. The chain's CDR3 is CSVRDRVSQETQYF.

V and J are TRBV7-2 and TRBJ2-4. The CDR3 is made up of 15 amino acids. Germline lookup yields CDR1 SGHTA and CDR2 FQGNSA. This CDR3 reads CASSFGFGGKNIQYF. The full variable domain, its missing parts supplied by reference TRBV7-2 and TRBJ2-4, is GAGVSQSPSNKVTEKGKDVELRCDPISGHTALYWYRQSLGQGLEFLIYFQGNSAPDKSGLPSDRFSAERTGGSVSTLTIQRTQQEDSAVYLCASSFGFGGKNIQYFGAGTRLSVL.

CDR3 protein: CASSREWGSSASSYEQYF. The V call is TRBV4-3, the J call TRBJ2-7; the TCRdb D gene call, TRBD2, has no DNA to confirm it. The CDR3 runs 18 residues. CDR1 is LGHNA, CDR2 YSLEER, per germline.